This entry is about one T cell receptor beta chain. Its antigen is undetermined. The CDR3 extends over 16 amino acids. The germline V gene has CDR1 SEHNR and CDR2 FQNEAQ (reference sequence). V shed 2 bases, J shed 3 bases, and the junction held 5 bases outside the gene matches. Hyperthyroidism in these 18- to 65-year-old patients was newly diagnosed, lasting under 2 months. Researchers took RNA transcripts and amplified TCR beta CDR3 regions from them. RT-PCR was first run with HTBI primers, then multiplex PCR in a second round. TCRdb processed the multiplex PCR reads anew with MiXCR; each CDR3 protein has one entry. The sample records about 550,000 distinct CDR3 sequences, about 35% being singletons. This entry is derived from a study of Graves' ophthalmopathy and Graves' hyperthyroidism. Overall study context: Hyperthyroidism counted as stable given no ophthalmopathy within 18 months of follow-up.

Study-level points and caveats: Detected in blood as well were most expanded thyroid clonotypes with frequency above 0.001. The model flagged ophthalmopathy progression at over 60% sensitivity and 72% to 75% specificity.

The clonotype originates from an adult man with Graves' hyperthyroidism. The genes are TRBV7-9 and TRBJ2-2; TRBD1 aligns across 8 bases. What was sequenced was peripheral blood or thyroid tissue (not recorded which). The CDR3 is CASSLWAGGDTGELFF. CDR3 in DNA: TGTGCCAGCAGCTTATGGGCAGGGGGCGACACCGGGGAGCTGTTTTTT.